This T cell receptor beta chain was documented in a study of Graves' ophthalmopathy and Graves' hyperthyroidism. This clonotype was counted only a few times. RNA transcripts were the source from which TCR beta CDR3 regions were amplified. HTBI primers were employed in first-round RT-PCR, then a second-round multiplex PCR followed. Each CDR3 protein gets one entry after TCRdb re-called the multiplex PCR reads with MiXCR. The table has a few hundred thousand distinct CDR3 sequences, under 45% seen once; the top ten hold about 4%. Germline V gives CDR1 SGHTA, CDR2 FQGNSA. The CDR3 is 17 amino acids. V lost 2 bases, J lost 3 bases, and 9 bases stayed unmatched.

This sequence originates from an adult man with Graves' hyperthyroidism. Input material: peripheral blood or thyroid tissue (not recorded which). The rearrangement uses TRBV7-2 and TRBJ1-4, with 7 bases lining up with TRBD1. The CDR3 is CASSLRSGRGPNEKLFF. As DNA, the CDR3 is TGTGCCAGCAGCTTAAGAAGCGGGAGGGGGCCTAATGAAAAACTGTTTTTT.